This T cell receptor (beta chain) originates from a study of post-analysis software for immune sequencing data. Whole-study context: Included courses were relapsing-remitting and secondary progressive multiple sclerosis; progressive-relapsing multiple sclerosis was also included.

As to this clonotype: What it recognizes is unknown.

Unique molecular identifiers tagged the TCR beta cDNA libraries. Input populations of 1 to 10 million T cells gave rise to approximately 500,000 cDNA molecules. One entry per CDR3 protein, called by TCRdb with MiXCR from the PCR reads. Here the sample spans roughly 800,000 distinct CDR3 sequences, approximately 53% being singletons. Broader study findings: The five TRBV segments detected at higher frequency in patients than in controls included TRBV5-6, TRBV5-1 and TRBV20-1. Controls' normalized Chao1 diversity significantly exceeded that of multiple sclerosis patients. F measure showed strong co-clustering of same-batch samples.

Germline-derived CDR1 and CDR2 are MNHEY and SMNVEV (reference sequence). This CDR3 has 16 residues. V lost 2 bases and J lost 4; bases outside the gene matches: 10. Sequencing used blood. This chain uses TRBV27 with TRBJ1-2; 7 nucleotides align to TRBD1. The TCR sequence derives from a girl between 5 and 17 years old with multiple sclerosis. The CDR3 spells CASSLEGDSAFYGYTF. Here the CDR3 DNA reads TGTGCCAGCAGTTTAGAAGGGGACAGTGCGTTCTATGGCTACACCTTC.